This T cell receptor (beta chain) came from a study of beta chain features in type 1 diabetes. Notes on this clone: Its cognate antigen is unknown.

The single heparinised draw taken from each donor contained about 100 mL of blood on average. CD45RO/CCR7/CD25/CD127/CD95/CD27 sorting isolated CD4+ naive, central memory, regulatory and stem cell-like memory cells. Investigators reverse transcribed all isolated RNA, so they sequenced expressed TCRB transcripts. Data came from immunoSEQ multiplex PCR; TCRdb stores just in-frame clones and leaves some out. Among 400,000 to 450,000 clones listed, approximately 14% were seen once. The germline V and J ends were trimmed by 6 bases and 1 base, with 25 bases remaining between them. Germline CDR1 is SGHVS and CDR2 is FQNEAQ. CDR3 length: 19 residues. Whole-study results and caveats: A potential PCR bias toward shorter templates would be equal in patient and control samples.

This TCR came from a man aged 25-45 years in good health. The genes are TRBV7-8 and TRBJ2-1, with D possibly being TRBD2 (6 bases). The sample consisted of naive CD4+ T cells from blood. The DNA for the CDR3 is TGTGCCAGCAGGCTGACGACTCCTGGGGGGAAAATTTCCTACAATGAGCAGTTCTTC. As protein: CASRLTTPGGKISYNEQFF.